This T cell receptor beta chain was identified during a study of cytomegalovirus exposure and HLA in healthy donors. V was cut by 0 bases and J by 7 bases, with 10 bases left in between. This CDR3 has 15 residues. Germline V lookup: CDR1 LGHNA, CDR2 YNFKEQ. Study conclusions and caveats: The study reported that TCR beta sequences accurately predicted HLA-A and HLA-B alleles in most subjects. Researchers catalogued some 160 TCR beta chains as cytomegalovirus-associated.

The study ran its PCR with 60 Vbeta and 13 Jbeta primers. The data were produced by immunoSEQ multiplex PCR, yet TCRdb's version contains in-frame clones alone and is incomplete. The sample comprises approximately 190,000 clones, more than 80% of which are singletons, and around 2.8% rests with the top ten. A word on this clone: Its antigen is undetermined.

Sequenced input: PBMCs. This sequence originates from a woman aged 45-60 years in good health and CMV-seropositive. This chain connects TRBV4-2 to TRBJ1-6; tentatively, D is TRBD1 (5 bases). This chain's CDR3 is CASSQEGDINSPLHF. The CDR3 DNA sequence: TGTGCCAGCAGCCAAGAAGGGGATATCAATTCACCCCTCCACTTT.